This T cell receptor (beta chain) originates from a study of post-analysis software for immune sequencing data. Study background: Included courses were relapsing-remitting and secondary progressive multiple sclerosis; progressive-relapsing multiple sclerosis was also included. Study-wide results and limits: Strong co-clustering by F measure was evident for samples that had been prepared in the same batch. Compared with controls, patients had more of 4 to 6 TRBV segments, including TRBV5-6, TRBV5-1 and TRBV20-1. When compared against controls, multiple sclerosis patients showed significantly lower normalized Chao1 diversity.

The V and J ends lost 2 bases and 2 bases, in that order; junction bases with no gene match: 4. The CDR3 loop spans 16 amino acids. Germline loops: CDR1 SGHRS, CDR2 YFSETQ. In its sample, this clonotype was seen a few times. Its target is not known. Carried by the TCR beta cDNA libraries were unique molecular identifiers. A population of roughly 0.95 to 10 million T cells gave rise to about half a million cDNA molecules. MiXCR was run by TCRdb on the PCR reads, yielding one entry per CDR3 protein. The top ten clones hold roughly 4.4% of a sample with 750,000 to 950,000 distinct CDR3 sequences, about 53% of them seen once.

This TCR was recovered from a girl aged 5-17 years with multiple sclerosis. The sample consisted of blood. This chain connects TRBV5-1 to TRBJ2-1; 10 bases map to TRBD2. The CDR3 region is CASSLLLAGTYNEQFF. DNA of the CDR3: TGCGCCAGCAGCTTATTACTAGCGGGGACCTACAATGAGCAGTTCTTC.